The sequence of this T cell receptor beta chain was determined in a study of T cell responses to AZD1222 COVID-19 vaccine. The sample holds one count of this clone. The antigen is undetermined. Study-wide findings and caveats: Females outnumbered males among donors, who were mostly white British; clonal diversity was possibly underestimated.

Produced via immunoSEQ multiplex PCR; TCRdb's table is partial and in-frame only. The sample carries about 160,000 clones, roughly 88% recorded once. Looked up from germline, CDR1 is SGHVS and CDR2 is FQNEAQ. Trimming left V 2 bases short and J 0 bases short, with 10 bases between. The CDR3 is made up of 16 amino acids. The receptor comes from an adult who received the AZD1222 COVID-19 vaccine. The chain combines TRBV7-8 with TRBJ2-2; the D gene could be TRBD1 or TRBD2 (5 bases each). Specimen: peripheral blood, collected 28 days after the second AZD1222 dose. CDR3 nucleotide sequence: TGTGCCAGCAGCTTATCAGGGACCGCGAACACCGGGGAGCTGTTTTTT. Its protein product is CASSLSGTANTGELFF.